The 15 T cell receptor beta chains below all came from one sample that was sequenced in a study of CD8 T cells in ankylosing spondylitis. TCRdb reprocessed the 5' RACE reads with MiXCR, giving one entry per CDR3 protein. The sample has about 110,000 distinct CDR3 sequences; 20% to 30% are singletons. Sequenced input: synovial fluid, either unsorted or a sorted T cell fraction (not recorded which). The origin of the receptors is a male donor with ankylosing spondylitis.

This clonotype was detected ten times or more. V gene TRBV5-1 combines with J gene TRBJ2-1, with a possible D match to TRBD2 (6 bases). Germline lookup yields CDR1 SGHRS and CDR2 YFSETQ. The CDR3 totals 13 residues. Between the trimmed V and J ends, which lost 5 bases and 7 bases, there was a span of 13 bases. CDR3 protein: CASRIQEGNEQFF. CDR3 DNA sequence: TGCGCCAGCAGGATCCAGGAGGGAAATGAGCAGTTCTTC.

This clonotype has a handful of counts. The rearrangement uses TRBV5-1 and TRBJ2-1; 11 bases are a match to TRBD2. Trimming took 2 bases from V and 5 from J; bases not matched to a gene: 9. This CDR3 contains 17 residues. Germline loops: CDR1 SGHRS, CDR2 YFSETQ. CDR3 DNA: TGCGCCAGCAGCTTCTCGCGACTAGCGGGATCAAACAATGAGCAGTTCTTC. It yields the protein CASSFSRLAGSNNEQFF.

This clonotype was seen a handful of times. The chain joins TRBV24-1 to TRBJ2-1; possibly TRBD2 for D (5 bases). Germline V CDR1 and CDR2: KGHDR, SFDVKD. Trimming removed 0 bases from V and 0 bases from J, with 17 bases in between. This CDR3 has 19 amino acids. Written as DNA, the CDR3 is TGTGCCACCAGTGATTTGGGGTCCCCCGGGAAAAGCTCCTACAATGAGCAGTTCTTC. Translating it yields CATSDLGSPGKSSYNEQFF.

The table lists this clonotype with a few counts. The rearrangement joins TRBV20-1 to TRBJ2-1; TRBD2 matches at 7 bases. CDR3 length: 14 amino acids. V dropped 3 bases and J dropped 5; count of bases not matched to a gene: 7. Germline V gene lookup returns CDR1 DFQATT and CDR2 SNEGSKA (reference sequence). The CDR3 loop reads CSASSAGINNEQFF. DNA of the CDR3: TGCAGTGCTAGTTCAGCGGGAATAAACAATGAGCAGTTCTTC.

The chain is built from TRBV12-3 or TRBV12-4 and TRBJ1-2; no firm D call. The CDR3 is 15 residues long. The V end was cut by 5 bases, the J end by 8 bases, with 21 bases between. The CDR3 region is CASSTRGSPSNGYTF. Here the CDR3 DNA reads TGTGCCAGCAGTACAAGAGGGAGCCCGTCCAACGGCTACACCTTC.

A few counts support this clonotype. The chain couples TRBV11-1 to TRBJ2-1, with 15 bases identical to TRBD2. Germline CDR1 SGHAT, CDR2 FQDESV (reference sequence). V shed 4 bases, J shed 8 bases, and the junction held 18 bases outside the gene matches. The CDR3 has 20 residues. Here the CDR3 reads CASSSLRTSGRAGTPYEQFF. For the CDR3, the DNA is TGTGCCAGCAGCTCACTCCGGACTAGCGGGAGGGCCGGGACTCCATATGAGCAGTTCTTC.

This sequence joins TRBV5-4 and TRBJ2-1; D call uncertain. V was trimmed by 1 base and J by 2 bases, leaving 13 bases between them. Looked up from germline, CDR1 is SGHNT and CDR2 is YYREEE (reference sequence). This CDR3 comprises 16 residues. The chain's CDR3 is CASSLLTGSTYNEQFF. The CDR3 DNA reads as TGTGCCAGCAGCTTGCTCACGGGCTCTACCTACAATGAGCAGTTCTTC. Full variable domain (outside the CDR3, taken from reference TRBV5-4 and TRBJ2-1): ETGVTQSPTHLIKTRGQQVTLRCSSQSGHNTVSWYQQALGQGPQFIFQYYREEENGRGNFPPRFSGLQFPNYSSELNVNALELDDSALYLCASSLLTGSTYNEQFFGPGTRLTVL.

This clonotype has only a few counts. The chain links TRBV5-1 to TRBJ1-5; D remains ambiguous. CDR3 length equals 14 residues. V was shortened by 1 base and J by 15 bases, with 20 bases between the two germline ends. Germline lookup yields CDR1 SGHRS and CDR2 YFSETQ. The CDR3 region is CASSLSPREGKLHF. CDR3 bases: TGCGCCAGCAGCTTGTCCCCCCGGGAGGGAAAGTTGCATTTT.

This clonotype occurred a few times. The chain carries TRBV20-1 and TRBJ1-5; unclear D gene. The germline V and J ends were trimmed by 3 bases and 2 bases, with 8 bases remaining between them. Germline V lookup: CDR1 DFQATT, CDR2 SNEGSKA (reference sequence). The CDR3 spans 13 residues. The CDR3 region has the DNA TGCAGTGCTAGCGGCGGGGGCAATCAGCCCCAGCATTTT. This sequence encodes CSASGGGNQPQHF.

This clonotype was seen at least ten times. V gene TRBV4-2 combines with J gene TRBJ2-3; D remains unclear. From germline, CDR1 is LGHNA and CDR2 YNFKEQ. The CDR3 consists of 15 residues. Deletions cut 0 bases from V and 4 bases from J, with 11 bases between. DNA of the CDR3: TGTGCCAGCAGCCAAGATGTACGGTGGCCAGATACGCAGTATTTT. Protein: CASSQDVRWPDTQYF.

This clonotype occurred a few times. The chain links TRBV6-6 to TRBJ1-2, with a possible D match to TRBD1 (6 bases). The germline V gene encodes CDR1 MNHNY and CDR2 SVGAGI (reference sequence). The CDR3 extends over 13 amino acids. Trimming shortened V by 5 bases and J by 4 bases, and 11 bases separated the two germline ends. The CDR3 spells CASSDDRTYGYTF. In DNA, the CDR3 is TGTGCCAGCAGTGACGACAGGACCTATGGCTACACCTTC.

The chain links TRBV7-9 to TRBJ2-7; D gene ambiguous. The germline V gene encodes CDR1 SEHNR and CDR2 FQNEAQ (reference sequence). The CDR3 extends over 14 amino acids. Trimming stripped 3 bases from V and 4 bases from J, with 13 bases between. The CDR3 nucleotides are TGTGCCAGCAGCTTTCTGACACCGGCTTACGAGCAGTACGTC. Its translation: CASSFLTPAYEQYV.

The chain carries TRBV3-1 and TRBJ1-1; tentatively, D is TRBD1 (5 bases). The CDR3 is 16 amino acids. Trimming pared 3 bases from V and 3 bases from J, leaving 17 bases between. The germline CDR1 and CDR2 sequences are LGHDT and YNNKEL (reference sequence). DNA for the CDR3: TGTGCCAGCAGCCATGGGGGAAAGGTGGGTTACACTGAAGCTTTCTTT. Its translation: CASSHGGKVGYTEAFF.

This clonotype turned up a few times. V and J are TRBV10-3 and TRBJ2-1; possible D gene TRBD2, 6 bases. The CDR3 has 14 residues. Germline V CDR1 and CDR2: ENHRY, SYGVKD. The V end lost 2 bases, the J end lost 9 bases, and 14 bases lay between the germline ends. CDR3 amino acids: CAISEGTRRSEQFF. The CDR3, as DNA: TGTGCCATCAGTGAGGGGACTCGGCGTTCTGAGCAGTTCTTC.

This clonotype was seen a few times. The chain joins TRBV20-1 to TRBJ2-7; 7 bases are a match to TRBD1. The CDR3 has 14 residues. J gave up 2 bases and V 3 bases, and 7 bases lay outside the gene matches. Germline loops: CDR1 DFQATT, CDR2 SNEGSKA (reference sequence). Written as DNA, the CDR3 is TGCAGTGCTAGGCCCGGGACAGACGCCTACGAGCAGTACTTC. Translating it yields CSARPGTDAYEQYF.